The 25 T cell receptor beta chains listed next were all sequenced from one sample in a study of tumor-infiltrating lymphocytes in primary liver carcinoma. With a constant-region primer, TCR beta cDNA was made from about 0.55 ug of total RNA. Slightly modified ARM-PCR served as the procedure for the TCR beta libraries. These libraries came from three rounds of nested multiplex PCR. TRBV1-TRBV30 forward primers paired with a C-beta reverse primer drove the first two PCR rounds, about 11 cycles each. TCRdb analysed the multiplex PCR reads with MiXCR anew, one entry per CDR3 protein. The sample has 300,000 to 350,000 distinct CDR3 sequences, about 61% seen once. For blood RNA, unsorted whole blood served as the source, and germline DNA was extracted too. The source material was peripheral blood. The receptors shown here come from a middle-aged man with primary liver carcinoma and hepatitis B virus infection.

J is TRBJ2-1 and V is TRBV10-3; 7 bases are shared with TRBD2. There are 11 residues in the CDR3. V dropped 11 bases and J dropped 7; count of bases not matched to a gene: 5. Germline values: CDR1 ENHRY, CDR2 SYGVKD. The CDR3: CAVGTTNEQFF. As DNA, the CDR3 is TGTGCCGTCGGGACTACTAATGAGCAGTTCTTC.

Of note for this clonotype: A much larger clone differs from this one at a single base, so this may be a read error. The rearrangement uses TRBV6-2 or TRBV6-3 and TRBJ2-5; no reliable D call. The CDR3 loop spans 12 amino acids. Germline CDR1 reads MNHEY; CDR2 reads SVGEGT. Trimming took off 3 bases at V and 7 bases at J, with 9 bases between the two ends. The CDR3 protein is CASSYATGTQYF. In DNA, the CDR3 is TGTGCCAGCAGTTATGCCACGGGGACCCAGTACTTC.

This clonotype was detected ten times or more. The chain links TRBV12-3 or TRBV12-4 to TRBJ2-3; 14 bases map to TRBD2. V lost 6 bases, J lost 5 bases, and 4 bases stayed unmatched. The CDR3 sequence is 15 residues long. The CDR3 DNA sequence: TGTGCCAGCAGACTGGGACTAGCGGGAGTAGATACGCAGTATTTT. Amino acids: CASRLGLAGVDTQYF.

This clonotype was observed a few times. This chain uses TRBV6-6 with TRBJ2-1; TRBD2 agrees at 8 bases. Germline V gene data show CDR1 as MNHNY and CDR2 as SVGAGI (reference sequence). Trimming removed 2 bases from V and 7 bases from J; junction bases left unmatched: 7. The CDR3 has 15 amino acids. The CDR3 region is CASSYLGRVGNEQFF. The CDR3 DNA follows: TGTGCCAGCAGTTACCTCGGGAGGGTTGGGAATGAGCAGTTCTTC.

On this clonotype itself: The final CDR3 position lacks the conserved phenylalanine or tryptophan, pointing to a likely read error. The rearrangement links TRBV10-3 to TRBJ2-2; D ambiguous. CDR1 and CDR2 (germline): ENHRY, SYGVKD. CDR3 length equals 13 residues. The CDR3 coding sequence is TGTGCCATCAGTGAGAATCACACAGGGGAGCTGTTTTAT. This sequence encodes CAISENHTGELFY.

As concerns this clonotype: A much bigger clone sits one base away, suggesting this may be a read error. V and J are TRBV29-1 and TRBJ1-5; D ambiguous. This CDR3 is 12 amino acids long. Germline V gene sequence: CDR1 SQVTM, CDR2 ANQGSEA. CDR3 nucleotide sequence: TGCATCGTTGGTGGCAGAAATCAGCCCCAGCATTTT. This encodes CIVGGRNQPQHF.

The chain joins TRBV5-4 to TRBJ2-5; 8 positions agree with TRBD1. V dropped 4 bases and J dropped 2; count of bases not matched to a gene: 4. Germline CDR1 reads SGHNT; CDR2 reads YYREEE (reference sequence). The CDR3 totals 14 residues. For the CDR3, the DNA is TGTGCCAGCAGCCGAGGGACAGGTCAAGAGACCCAGTACTTC. Translation: CASSRGTGQETQYF.

To note about this clonotype: This could be a read error, since a much larger clone is one nucleotide away. The chain recombines TRBV6-1 with TRBJ2-7, with 8 nucleotides matching TRBD2. The CDR3 has 16 amino acids. J lost 2 bases, V lost 3 bases, and 9 bases had no gene match. Germline V gene data show CDR1 as MNHNS and CDR2 as SASEGT. In DNA form, the CDR3 reads TGTGCCAGCAGTGATCCCCCGGGAGGGAACACCTACGAGCAGTACTTC. Translated: CASSDPPGGNTYEQYF.

To note about this clonotype: This may stem from a read error, because a much larger clone lies one nucleotide away. The chain recombines TRBV6-2 or TRBV6-3 with TRBJ1-1, with D possibly TRBD1 on 6 matching bases. CDR1 and CDR2 (germline): MNHEY, SVGEGT. The CDR3 runs to 14 residues. Trimming stripped 4 bases from V and 1 base from J, with 10 bases between. As DNA, the CDR3 is TGTGCCAGCAGTTCTGGGGGCGGGAACACTGAAGCTTTCTTT. Protein product: CASSSGGGNTEAFF.

For this clonotype: This may be a read error, as it is one base from a much larger clone. This chain links TRBV6-6 with TRBJ2-7, with a tentative D call TRBD2 (5 bases). The CDR3 totals 12 residues. Germline loops: CDR1 MNHNY, CDR2 SVGAGI (reference sequence). V was trimmed by 6 bases and J by 3 bases, leaving 9 bases between them. The CDR3 protein is CASSKAVYEQYF. The CDR3 DNA sequence: TGTGCCAGCAGCAAAGCGGTCTACGAGCAGTACTTC.

This clonotype was found a few times. The chain uses TRBV6-5 and TRBJ2-1; 7 nucleotides line up with TRBD1. The CDR3 runs 14 residues. Germline CDR1 is MNHEY and CDR2 is SVGAGI. Germline trimming cut 6 bases from V and 11 bases from J; bases unmatched to any gene: 13. CDR3 residues: CASSTGARGNKQFF. In DNA form, the CDR3 reads TGTGCCAGCAGCACAGGGGCGCGTGGGAATAAGCAGTTCTTC.

This clonotype was counted many times. CDR3: CASSLGRLSNQPQHF. CDR3 bases: TGTGCCAGCAGCTTAGGGAGGTTAAGCAATCAGCCCCAGCATTTT. The J gene is TRBJ1-5, the V gene TRBV11-2; D is uncertain. Germline V lookup: CDR1 SGHAT, CDR2 FQNNGV. This CDR3 spans 15 amino acids. Trimming stripped 1 base from V and 1 base from J, with 8 bases between. Combining the CDR3 with reference TRBV11-2 and TRBJ1-5 gives the whole variable domain EAGVAQSPRYKIIEKRQSVAFWCNPISGHATLYWYQQILGQGPKLLIQFQNNGVVDDSQLPKDRFSAERLKGVDSTLKIQPAKLEDSAVYLCASSLGRLSNQPQHFGDGTRLSIL.

In this sample, this clonotype turned up many times. The chain uses TRBV12-3 or TRBV12-4 and TRBJ2-5; D not certain. The length of the CDR3 is 13 residues. V was pared by 3 bases and J by 5 bases, with 10 bases between. DNA for the CDR3: TGTGCCAGCAGTTTCAAGGGTGGGGAGACCCAGTACTTC. It encodes CASSFKGGETQYF.

The chain recombines TRBV11-2 with TRBJ2-2; D gene unclear. The V end was cut by 5 bases, the J end by 3 bases, with 10 bases between. The CDR3 contains 14 residues. Germline CDR1 and CDR2: SGHAT and FQNNGV. The CDR3 nucleotides are TGTGCCAGCAGCCATGCATGGGACACCGGGGAGCTGTTTTTT. Translating gives CASSHAWDTGELFF.

This clonotype was seen repeatedly, ten times or more. This rearrangement joins TRBV10-3 to TRBJ1-2, with 9 bases matching TRBD1. V trimming: 4 bases; J trimming: 10 bases; junction bases outside the gene matches: 10. The V gene's germline CDR1 is ENHRY and CDR2 SYGVKD. This CDR3 comprises 14 residues. The CDR3 coding sequence is TGTGCCATCAGTGCAACCCGGGACAGGGTCGACTACACCTTC. Its translation is CAISATRDRVDYTF.

The chain has TRBV30 and TRBJ2-3; D gene unclear. CDR1 GTSNPN and CDR2 SVGIG come from the germline V gene (reference sequence). The CDR3 extends over 14 amino acids. Trimming took 0 bases from V and 6 from J, leaving 13 bases between them. This CDR3 reads CAWSVSESIDTQYF. DNA for the CDR3: TGTGCCTGGAGTGTGAGCGAGAGTATCGATACGCAGTATTTT.

Concerning this clonotype itself: This may be a read error: a much more frequent sequence differs by one nucleotide. CDR3 sequence (DNA): TGTGCCAGCAGTTACTTCCTAGTGGGAGGTCCGGGGGAGCAGTACTTC. It codes for CASSYFLVGGPGEQYF. This chain joins TRBV6-5 and TRBJ2-7, with D possibly TRBD2 on 6 matching bases. The V gene's germline CDR1 is MNHEY and CDR2 SVGAGI. This CDR3 region has 16 residues. Trimming removed 1 base at V and 7 bases at J, with 20 bases between.

Note on this clonotype: The conserved phenylalanine or tryptophan is not found at the CDR3 terminus, so this likely reflects a read error. This sequence joins TRBV11-1 and TRBJ2-2, with no clear D. V lost 6 bases to trimming and J lost 7 bases, with 9 bases between them. Germline CDR1 reads SGHAT; CDR2 reads FQDESV (reference sequence). The CDR3 loop spans 12 amino acids. The CDR3 loop reads CASSLLGGELFL. The CDR3 bases are TGTGCCAGCAGTCTCCTTGGCGGGGAGCTGTTTCTT.

This clonotype has only a few counts. One base away lies a much larger clone, so this may be a sequencing read error. Likely a read error: the CDR3 ends without its conserved phenylalanine or tryptophan. The chain carries TRBV6-5 and TRBJ1-5; D is undetermined. Germline V gene data show CDR1 as MNHEY and CDR2 as SVGAGI. Trimming shortened V by 2 bases and J by 6 bases, and 14 bases separated the two germline ends. The CDR3 covers 15 residues. CDR3: CASSYGRRSGQPQHL. Here the CDR3 DNA reads TGTGCCAGCAGTTACGGCAGACGTTCCGGTCAGCCCCAGCATCTT.

This clonotype was seen many times. The V call is TRBV10-2, the J call TRBJ2-7; 11 positions match TRBD2. Germline assignment: CDR1 WSHSY and CDR2 SAAADI. The CDR3 is 15 amino acids. V shed 8 bases, J shed 3 bases, and the junction held 9 bases outside the gene matches. CDR3 in DNA: TGCGCCAGCCAGTGGACTAGCGGGTTTAACTACGAGCAGTACTTC. It specifies CASQWTSGFNYEQYF.

The chain couples TRBV10-3 to TRBJ2-3; possible D gene TRBD2, 5 bases. The ends were cut back, 4 bases at V and 2 bases at J, with 13 bases in the middle. In germline, CDR1 is ENHRY, CDR2 SYGVKD. CDR3 length equals 15 residues. The CDR3, as DNA: TGTGCCATCAGTGGCCGGGGAGACGACACAGATACGCAGTATTTT. Protein product: CAISGRGDDTDTQYF.

On this clonotype: At one end the junction does not follow the germline gene, possibly because of a read error. V and J are TRBV11-2 and TRBJ2-5, with D possibly being TRBD1 (5 bases). Germline CDR1 is SGHAT and CDR2 is FQNNGV. The CDR3 runs to 13 residues. CDR3 in DNA: TGCGCCAGCAGTTTCAACAGGCAAGAGACCCAGTACTTC. Its protein is CASSFNRQETQYF.

On this clonotype itself: The junction shows a germline mismatch at one end, possibly a read error. This chain uses TRBV5-5 with TRBJ2-2; possibly TRBD2 for D (5 bases). Germline lookup yields CDR1 SGHKS and CDR2 YYEKEE (reference sequence). This CDR3 has 14 amino acids. The CDR3 DNA sequence: TGTGCCAGCAGTCTCCGGGTAGGGTCCGGGGAGCCGTTTTTT. Protein sequence: CASSLRVGSGEPFF.

Turning to this clonotype: Being one base from a much bigger clone, this may be a read error. The V and J genes are TRBV6-5 and TRBJ1-5; no clear D gene. The CDR3 length is 15 residues. CDR1 is MNHEY, CDR2 SVGAGI, per germline. CDR3 in amino acids: CVSSDLGHSNQPQHF. Here the CDR3 DNA reads TGTGTCAGCAGTGACTTGGGCCATAGCAATCAGCCCCAGCATTTT.

As for this clonotype: A junction boundary mismatches the germline segment, possibly from a read error. This CDR3 is CDSSGDRRGYTF. DNA of the CDR3: TGTGACAGCAGCGGGGACAGACGTGGCTACACCTTC. The J gene is TRBJ1-2, the V gene TRBV5-4; 7 bases are shared with TRBD1. This CDR3 has 12 amino acids. Germline loops: CDR1 SGHNT, CDR2 YYREEE (reference sequence).